The rows below give T cell receptor beta chains drawn from one sample of a study of regulatory T cells in long-lasting Graves disease. TCRdb independently ran MiXCR on the multiplex PCR reads; one entry per CDR3 protein. Among 350,000 to 450,000 distinct CDR3 sequences listed, about 20% were seen once. Material: peripheral blood mononuclear cells (PBMCs), obtained when the disease was refractory, from a patient treated with antithyroid drugs. Every receptor here comes from a female donor with Graves disease. CDR3s include the opening cysteine and the closing phenylalanine or tryptophan. The order of the fields is J gene, clone size, D gene, V gene, CDR3 protein, CDR3 DNA. The D gene is left open where the match is weak. A clone size is listed for some rows: how often the clone was seen (once, few, many), or a class if it is expanded.

TRBJ1-4,few,-,TRBV4-1,CASSQDARDAAGRVYGEKLFF,TGCGCCAGCAGCCAAGATGCGCGGGATGCGGCGGGGCGCGTTTACGGTGAAAAACTGTTTTTT
TRBJ2-7,-,-,TRBV6-2/TRBV6-3,CASSFRVHEQYF,TGTGCCAGCAGTTTTCGGGTCCACGAGCAGTACTTC
TRBJ2-2,-,-,TRBV7-6,CASNPSADANTGELFF,TGTGCCAGCAACCCTTCAGCGGACGCGAACACCGGGGAGCTGTTTTTT
TRBJ1-1,-,TRBD1,TRBV11-1,CASSFDRGGGEAFF,TGTGCCAGCAGCTTCGACAGGGGAGGCGGTGAAGCTTTCTTT
TRBJ1-1,-,-,TRBV19,CASRSRHMNTEAFF,TGTGCCAGTAGGTCCCGACACATGAACACTGAAGCTTTCTTT
TRBJ2-7,many,-,TRBV11-2,CASSLSTPTYEQYF,TGTGCCAGCAGCTTATCGACACCGACCTACGAGCAGTACTTC
TRBJ1-4,-,-,TRBV11-3,CASSQEVGLDEKLFF,TGTGCCAGCAGCCAAGAGGTAGGGTTGGATGAAAAACTGTTTTTT
TRBJ1-1,-,-,TRBV6-5,CASSYLTVLGNTEAFF,TGTGCCAGCAGTTACCTTACAGTACTAGGAAACACTGAAGCTTTCTTT
TRBJ1-4,few,TRBD1,TRBV9,CASSASRGHGEKLFF,TGTGCCAGCAGCGCAAGCAGGGGGCACGGTGAAAAACTGTTTTTT
TRBJ1-1,-,-,TRBV20-1,CSASGRANMNTEAFF,TGCAGTGCTAGTGGCAGGGCCAACATGAACACTGAAGCTTTCTTT
TRBJ2-7,many,-,TRBV5-1,CASRIAGTLSYEQYF,TGCGCCAGCAGAATTGCCGGGACCTTGTCCTACGAGCAGTACTTC
TRBJ1-3,-,-,TRBV7-2,CASSIQGDGNTIYF,TGTGCCAGCAGTATTCAGGGTGATGGAAACACCATATATTTT
TRBJ2-5,few,TRBD2,TRBV5-1,CASSAGTSGRAVETQYF,TGCGCCAGCAGCGCCGGGACTAGCGGGAGGGCCGTGGAGACCCAGTACTTC
TRBJ2-5,many,-,TRBV12-3/TRBV12-4,CASSFSFETQYF,TGTGCCAGCAGTTTCAGTTTTGAGACCCAGTACTTC
TRBJ1-5,many,-,TRBV6-5,CASSYVLGNSNQPQHF,TGTGCCAGCAGTTACGTTCTGGGGAATAGCAATCAGCCCCAGCATTTT
TRBJ2-2,few,TRBD2,TRBV20-1,CSASWAGGTGELFF,TGCAGTGCTAGCTGGGCGGGAGGGACCGGGGAGCTGTTTTTT
TRBJ2-1,-,-,TRBV5-4,CASSFVDEQFF,TGTGCCAGCAGCTTTGTGGATGAGCAGTTCTTC
TRBJ2-7,few,-,TRBV5-1,CASSWRPVDGTYEQYF,TGCGCCAGCAGCTGGAGGCCGGTAGACGGGACCTACGAGCAGTACTTC
TRBJ2-7,many,-,TRBV5-1,CASSLELSSYEQYF,TGTGCCAGCAGCCTTGAACTGAGCTCCTACGAGCAGTACTTC
TRBJ2-7,many,TRBD2,TRBV12-3/TRBV12-4,CASSTAGTSYTYEQYF,TGTGCCAGCAGTACAGCCGGGACTAGCTACACCTACGAGCAGTACTTC
TRBJ2-5,many,TRBD1,TRBV11-2,CASNRGVWETQYF,TGTGCCAGCAACAGGGGGGTGTGGGAGACCCAGTACTTC
TRBJ2-3,few,-,TRBV10-1,CASSPETISGTQYF,TGCGCCAGCAGCCCCGAAACTATCTCGGGTACGCAGTATTTT
TRBJ1-1,many,-,TRBV12-3/TRBV12-4,CASSLVEGGRTEAFF,TGTGCCAGCAGTTTAGTGGAGGGAGGGAGGACTGAAGCTTTCTTT
TRBJ1-1,many,-,TRBV28,CASRYQLGGPTEAFF,TGTGCCAGCAGATATCAATTAGGGGGGCCCACTGAAGCTTTCTTT
TRBJ2-1,-,TRBD2,TRBV20-1,CSALLAGNSYNEQFF,TGCAGTGCCCTACTAGCGGGCAACTCCTACAATGAGCAGTTCTTC
TRBJ2-2,few,TRBD2,TRBV30,CAGGSGITGELFF,TGTGCAGGAGGTAGCGGGATTACCGGGGAGCTGTTTTTT
TRBJ1-1,few,-,TRBV10-3,CAISETNGGTEAFF,TGTGCCATCAGTGAGACCAACGGAGGCACTGAAGCTTTCTTT
TRBJ2-4,many,-,TRBV7-2,CASSPSGTSTHIQYF,TGTGCCAGCAGCCCTAGTGGGACTTCTACGCACATTCAGTACTTC
TRBJ1-5,many,-,TRBV30,CAWSVQWGKAQHF,TGTGCCTGGAGTGTGCAGTGGGGCAAAGCCCAGCATTTT
TRBJ2-7,-,TRBD2,TRBV30,CAWGRLAVNEQYF,TGTGCCTGGGGACGACTAGCCGTCAACGAGCAGTACTTC
TRBJ1-6,-,TRBD1,TRBV4-1,CASSQARTGANSPLHF,TGCGCCAGCAGCCAAGCCCGGACAGGGGCAAATTCACCCCTCCACTTT
TRBJ1-1,many,TRBD1,TRBV12-3/TRBV12-4,CASSPTGGYTEAFF,TGTGCCAGCAGTCCAACAGGGGGCTACACTGAAGCTTTCTTT
TRBJ2-1,few,TRBD1,TRBV28,CASGDGQGRVEQFF,TGTGCCAGCGGGGACGGACAGGGGAGGGTTGAGCAGTTCTTC
TRBJ1-6,-,-,TRBV2,CANARDVNSPLHF,TGTGCCAACGCCCGGGACGTGAATTCACCCCTCCACTTT
TRBJ2-5,many,-,TRBV7-8,CASSPVRLGVETQYF,TGTGCCAGCAGCCCCGTTCGTTTGGGGGTAGAGACCCAGTACTTC
TRBJ2-5,many,-,TRBV2,CASRVTETQYF,TGTGCCAGCAGGGTGACAGAGACCCAGTACTTC
TRBJ2-7,-,TRBD2,TRBV6-5,CASSYSNLAGVVYEQYF,TGTGCCAGCAGTTACTCAAACTTAGCGGGAGTCGTCTACGAGCAGTACTTC
TRBJ1-1,-,-,TRBV19,CASSIRWAEAFF,TGTGCCAGTAGTATACGTTGGGCGGAAGCTTTCTTT
TRBJ1-5,many,-,TRBV6-1,CASSDRKSGQPQHF,TGTGCCAGCAGCGACCGAAAATCCGGTCAGCCCCAGCATTTT
TRBJ1-6,-,-,TRBV12-3/TRBV12-4,CASRGGAGYSPLHF,TGTGCCAGCAGGGGGGGGGCAGGATATTCACCCCTCCACTTT
TRBJ1-1,many,-,TRBV30,CAWRLNTEAFF,TGTGCCTGGCGGTTGAACACTGAAGCTTTCTTT
TRBJ2-6,many,-,TRBV5-8,CASSLLGTGSGANVLTF,TGTGCCAGCAGCTTGCTTGGCACTGGCTCTGGGGCCAACGTCCTGACTTTC
TRBJ2-2,-,-,TRBV12-3/TRBV12-4,CASSPLAGGDTGELFF,TGTGCCAGCAGTCCTCTAGCAGGAGGTGACACCGGGGAGCTGTTTTTT
TRBJ2-2,once,-,TRBV20-1,CSARDSSWGVNTGELFF,TGCAGTGCTAGAGATTCCAGTTGGGGTGTAAACACCGGGGAGCTGTTTTTT
TRBJ1-1,-,-,TRBV10-3,CATAGGITEAFF,TGTGCCACCGCGGGGGGGATCACTGAAGCTTTCTTT
TRBJ1-1,-,TRBD1,TRBV29-1,CSAPGQGVLTEAFF,TGCAGCGCTCCGGGACAGGGAGTCCTCACTGAAGCTTTCTTT
TRBJ2-2,-,-,TRBV5-1,CASSLGASSNTGELFF,TGCGCCAGCAGCTTGGGGGCATCCTCGAACACCGGGGAGCTGTTTTTT
TRBJ2-7,many,TRBD1,TRBV7-2,CASSLVRGPYEQYF,TGTGCCAGCAGCTTAGTGAGGGGGCCCTACGAGCAGTACTTC
TRBJ2-5,many,TRBD2,TRBV20-1,CSARAGGGRLAGETQYF,TGCAGTGCTAGAGCTGGAGGCGGGAGACTAGCAGGGGAGACCCAGTACTTC
TRBJ2-1,-,-,TRBV2,CASSTPGSLFNEQFF,TGTGCCAGCAGCACCCCGGGATCCCTGTTTAATGAGCAGTTCTTC
TRBJ1-5,few,TRBD1,TRBV19,CASSFRDRLNQPQHF,TGTGCCAGTAGTTTCCGGGACAGACTAAATCAGCCCCAGCATTTT